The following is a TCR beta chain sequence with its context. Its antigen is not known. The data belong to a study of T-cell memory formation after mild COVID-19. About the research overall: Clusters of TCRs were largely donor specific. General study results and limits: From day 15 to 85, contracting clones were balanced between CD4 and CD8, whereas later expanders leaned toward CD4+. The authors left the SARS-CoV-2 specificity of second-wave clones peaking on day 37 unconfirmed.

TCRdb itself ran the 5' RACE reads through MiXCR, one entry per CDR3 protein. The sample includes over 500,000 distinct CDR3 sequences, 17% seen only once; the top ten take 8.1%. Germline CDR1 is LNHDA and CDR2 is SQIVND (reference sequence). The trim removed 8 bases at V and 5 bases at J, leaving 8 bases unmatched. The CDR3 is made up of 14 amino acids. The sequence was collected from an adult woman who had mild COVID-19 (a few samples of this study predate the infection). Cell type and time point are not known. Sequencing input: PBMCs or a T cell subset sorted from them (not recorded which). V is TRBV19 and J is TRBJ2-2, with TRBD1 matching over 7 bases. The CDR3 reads CASQTGPRTGELFF. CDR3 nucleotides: TGTGCCAGTCAGACAGGGCCGAGGACCGGGGAGCTGTTTTTT.